The 28 T cell receptor beta chains in this list originate from one sample, sequenced in a study of T cell responses to AZD1222 COVID-19 vaccine. Data came from immunoSEQ multiplex PCR; TCRdb stores just in-frame clones and leaves some out. The sample has roughly 66,000 clones; 82% are singletons. This specimen consisted of peripheral blood, obtained on day 0 of AZD1222 vaccination. The origin of the receptors is an adult in good health.

The genes are TRBV11-2 and TRBJ1-4, with a weak D call TRBD1 (5 bases). CDR3 length: 13 amino acids. V gave up 7 bases and J gave up 7 bases, with 13 bases separating them. Germline V gene lookup returns CDR1 SGHAT and CDR2 FQNNGV. The DNA for the CDR3 is TGTGCCAGCAACGACAGAGGTAGTGAAAAACTGTTTTTT. This codes for CASNDRGSEKLFF.

The chain employs TRBV3-1 (or the pseudogene TRBV3-2) and TRBJ2-6, with TRBD1 as a possible D gene (6 bases). The germline V and J ends were trimmed by 2 bases and 2 bases, with 7 bases remaining between them. The CDR3 loop spans 15 amino acids. Germline loops: CDR1 LGHDT, CDR2 YNNKEL (reference sequence). Written as DNA, the CDR3 is TGTGCCAGCAGCCAATGGGGGCCTGGGGCCAACGTCCTGACTTTC. It translates to CASSQWGPGANVLTF.

V gene TRBV9 combines with J gene TRBJ2-5; tentatively, D is TRBD2 (5 bases). The germline gives CDR1 SGDLS, CDR2 YYNGEE. V was cut by 0 bases and J by 11 bases, with 14 bases left in between. The CDR3 totals 13 residues. This CDR3 is CASSVDGSAQQYF. DNA for the CDR3: TGTGCCAGCAGCGTAGACGGTAGCGCCCAACAGTACTTC.

V is TRBV4-2 and J is TRBJ2-2; no clear D. The germline V gene encodes CDR1 LGHNA and CDR2 YNFKEQ. There are 14 residues in the CDR3. The V end was cut by 5 bases, the J end by 3 bases, with 10 bases between. The chain's CDR3 is CASSRELHTGELFF. As DNA, the CDR3 is TGTGCCAGCAGCAGAGAACTGCACACCGGGGAGCTGTTTTTT.

V usage is TRBV30 and J usage is TRBJ1-5; D is perhaps TRBD1 (5 bases). Trimming left V 3 bases short and J 4 bases short, with 19 bases between. Germline lookup yields CDR1 GTSNPN and CDR2 SVGIG (reference sequence). The CDR3 totals 16 residues. The CDR3 here is CAWRRSPGEKNQPQHF. In nucleotides, the CDR3 is TGTGCCTGGAGACGCTCCCCGGGGGAGAAGAATCAGCCCCAGCATTTT.

V and J are TRBV7-2 and TRBJ2-7; the match to TRBD1 covers 8 bases. This CDR3 comprises 13 residues. Looked up from germline, CDR1 is SGHTA and CDR2 is FQGNSA. V gave up 8 bases and J gave up 4 bases; unmatched junction bases: 7. Here the CDR3 reads CASRPTGDYEQYF. The CDR3 DNA reads TGTGCCAGCCGTCCGACAGGGGATTACGAGCAGTACTTC.

The rearrangement links TRBV28 to TRBJ1-4, with D uncertain. The CDR3 sequence is 12 residues long. Germline V CDR1 and CDR2: MDHEN, SYDVKM. V was trimmed by 4 bases and J by 4 bases, leaving 4 bases between them. The CDR3 protein is CASSSRNEKLFF. As DNA, the CDR3 is TGTGCCAGCAGTTCCCGTAATGAAAAACTGTTTTTT.

This chain joins TRBV13 and TRBJ1-6, with TRBD1 identical over 8 bases. Losses at the gene ends were 4 bases for V and 10 bases for J; bases not matched to a gene: 6. The CDR3 is 14 residues long. Germline V gene data show CDR1 as PRHDT and CDR2 as FYEKMQ (reference sequence). The CDR3 protein is CASSYDRGRSPLHF. The DNA of the CDR3 is TGTGCCAGCAGCTACGACAGGGGTCGCTCACCCCTCCACTTT.

The CDR3 region is CASSDDRGQLRETQYF. The CDR3 DNA sequence: TGTGCCAGCAGTGACGACCGAGGACAGTTGAGAGAGACCCAGTACTTC. This chain connects TRBV25-1 to TRBJ2-5; weak D call: TRBD1 (6 bases). V lost 3 bases, J lost 4 bases, and 18 bases lay in between. Germline CDR1 reads MGHDK; CDR2 reads SYGVNS. The CDR3 extends over 16 amino acids.

The chain combines TRBV7-3 with TRBJ1-4, with a tentative D call TRBD1 (6 bases). The CDR3 is made up of 15 amino acids. In germline, CDR1 is SGHTA, CDR2 FQGTGA. Trimming pared 5 bases from V and 3 bases from J, leaving 13 bases between. This CDR3 is CASSAQGGPNEKLFF. CDR3 sequence (DNA): TGTGCCAGCAGCGCACAGGGAGGTCCTAATGAAAAACTGTTTTTT.

The chain recombines TRBV7-2 with TRBJ2-3; the D is unclear. V lost 0 bases and J lost 3, with 19 bases in between. The CDR3 contains 18 residues. Germline CDR1 and CDR2: SGHTA and FQGNSA. CDR3 in amino acids: CASSLARRLGRVTDTQYF. The CDR3 bases are TGTGCCAGCAGCTTAGCACGGCGTCTAGGAAGGGTGACAGATACGCAGTATTTT. Looking up the rest from reference TRBV7-2 and TRBJ2-3 gives the full variable domain: GAGVSQSPSNKVTEKGKDVELRCDPISGHTALYWYRQSLGQGLEFLIYFQGNSAPDKSGLPSDRFSAERTGGSVSTLTIQRTQQEDSAVYLCASSLARRLGRVTDTQYFGPGTRLTVL.

V and J are TRBV9 and TRBJ1-4; 7 bases line up with TRBD1. This CDR3 has 15 residues. Germline trimming cut 4 bases from V and 5 bases from J; bases unmatched to any gene: 8. The germline CDR1 and CDR2 sequences are SGDLS and YYNGEE. This CDR3 reads CASSPRDSSNEKLFF. The DNA of the CDR3 is TGTGCCAGCAGCCCTCGGGACAGTTCAAATGAAAAACTGTTTTTT.

V usage is TRBV6-5 and J usage is TRBJ1-3, with D maybe TRBD1 (5 bases). Between the trimmed V and J ends, which lost 3 bases and 0 bases, there was a span of 12 bases. Germline V lookup: CDR1 MNHEY, CDR2 SVGAGI. The CDR3 contains 16 residues. In DNA form, the CDR3 reads TGTGCCAGCAGTTATGACAGACCGAACTCTGGAAACACCATATATTTT. It is translated as CASSYDRPNSGNTIYF.

This chain connects TRBV10-3 to TRBJ2-1; no clear D gene. Germline-derived CDR1 and CDR2 are ENHRY and SYGVKD. CDR3 length equals 12 residues. Trimming stripped 2 bases from V and 7 bases from J, with 6 bases between. The CDR3 region has the DNA TGTGCCATCAGTGAGCGAAATAATGAGCAGTTCTTC. It codes for CAISERNNEQFF.

The chain is built from TRBV11-2 and TRBJ1-4; D gene unclear. Germline assignment: CDR1 SGHAT and CDR2 FQNNGV. This CDR3 is built from 16 residues. Trimming took 3 bases from V and 5 from J, leaving 16 bases between them. The CDR3 sequence: CASSLSMGHVNEKLFF. CDR3 nucleotides: TGTGCCAGCAGCTTGAGCATGGGCCACGTGAATGAAAAACTGTTTTTT.

V usage is TRBV11-2 and J usage is TRBJ2-7; TRBD1 matches 9 bases. Germline lookup yields CDR1 SGHAT and CDR2 FQNNGV. J gave up 4 bases and V 2 bases, and 6 bases lay outside the gene matches. The CDR3 has 15 amino acids. DNA for the CDR3: TGTGCCAGCAGCTTATCCGGGACAGGGCCTTACGAGCAGTACTTC. It encodes CASSLSGTGPYEQYF.

The rearrangement joins TRBV3-1 (or the pseudogene TRBV3-2) to TRBJ1-2, with a tentative D call TRBD1 (6 bases). With 3 bases removed from V and 7 bases from J, the gap between germline ends came to 12 bases. The CDR3 is 13 residues long. Germline values: CDR1 LGHDT, CDR2 YNNKEL (reference sequence). This CDR3 reads CASSHAGVSGYTF. The CDR3 nucleotides are TGTGCCAGCAGCCACGCAGGGGTGAGTGGCTACACCTTC.

J is TRBJ2-7 and V is TRBV11-3; possibly TRBD1 for D (6 bases). Trimming shortened V by 5 bases and J by 7 bases, and 9 bases separated the two germline ends. The CDR3 length is 11 residues. Germline V lookup: CDR1 SGHNT, CDR2 YENEEA. The CDR3 nucleotides are TGTGCCAGCAGCCCAAGGGGGGAGCAGTACTTC. Protein product: CASSPRGEQYF.

The rearrangement uses TRBV5-6 and TRBJ2-5; D might be TRBD1 (6 bases). Trimming pared 0 bases from V and 2 bases from J, leaving 11 bases between. Looked up from germline, CDR1 is SGHDT and CDR2 is YYEEEE. The CDR3 is made up of 15 amino acids. DNA of the CDR3: TGTGCCAGCAGCTTGGGACAGGTTATACAAGAGACCCAGTACTTC. This sequence encodes CASSLGQVIQETQYF.

V is TRBV7-9 and J is TRBJ2-7, with D possibly matching TRBD2 (5 bases). V lost 3 bases and J lost 2, with 20 bases in between. Germline V gene lookup returns CDR1 SEHNR and CDR2 FQNEAQ (reference sequence). The CDR3 is 17 amino acids. The CDR3 is CASSLGEAEGGPYEQYF. CDR3 DNA sequence: TGTGCCAGCAGCTTGGGTGAGGCTGAGGGTGGACCCTACGAGCAGTACTTC. Drawing the rest from reference TRBV7-9 and TRBJ2-7, the complete variable domain is DTGVSQNPRHKITKRGQNVTFRCDPISEHNRLYWYRQTLGQGPEFLTYFQNEAQLEKSRLLSDRFSAERPKGSFSTLEIQRTEQGDSAMYLCASSLGEAEGGPYEQYFGPGTRLTVT.

This clone occurred a few times. The rearrangement joins TRBV6-6 to TRBJ1-5; D is possibly TRBD1 (5 bases). This CDR3 has 14 amino acids. The V end lost 6 bases, the J end lost 7 bases, and 16 bases lay between the germline ends. Germline CDR1 reads MNHNY; CDR2 reads SVGAGI (reference sequence). The CDR3, as DNA: TGTGCCAGCAGCTCCTTTGGGGCGGGGCAGCCCCAGCATTTT. Translated: CASSSFGAGQPQHF.

The V and J genes are TRBV27 and TRBJ2-3; the D gene is possibly TRBD1 (6 bases). Germline V gene lookup returns CDR1 MNHEY and CDR2 SMNVEV (reference sequence). The CDR3 is 17 residues long. The V and J ends lost 2 bases and 3 bases respectively, with 18 bases between them. The CDR3 loop is CASSLVAGDVRTDTQYF. In DNA form, the CDR3 reads TGTGCCAGCAGTTTAGTAGCAGGGGATGTAAGAACAGATACGCAGTATTTT.

The gene calls are TRBV12-3 or TRBV12-4 and TRBJ1-1, with no clear D. V was clipped by 6 bases and J by 4 bases, with 12 bases between them. The CDR3 sequence is 13 residues long. The CDR3, as DNA: TGTGCCAGCAGCGCGCTCCGTGGCACTGAAGCTTTCTTT. This gives the protein CASSALRGTEAFF.

This clone was seen more than once but under ten times. The gene calls are TRBV7-2 and TRBJ2-2; 11 nucleotides agree with TRBD2. This CDR3 region has 16 residues. From germline, CDR1 is SGHTA and CDR2 FQGNSA. J lost 4 bases, V lost 4 bases, and 5 bases had no gene match. The CDR3 is CASSYSGTSGTGELFF. CDR3 sequence (DNA): TGTGCCAGCAGCTACTCCGGGACTAGCGGCACCGGGGAGCTGTTTTTT.

V is TRBV13 and J is TRBJ2-1; D uncertain. The germline V gene encodes CDR1 PRHDT and CDR2 FYEKMQ (reference sequence). The CDR3 sequence is 15 residues long. The V gene lost 4 bases and the J gene lost 5 bases, with 15 bases spanning the gap. In DNA form, the CDR3 reads TGTGCCAGCAGCTCCCGTGTTGCTTCAAACAATGAGCAGTTCTTC. It is translated as CASSSRVASNNEQFF.

The genes are TRBV12-3 or TRBV12-4 and TRBJ1-2, with 8 bases aligning to TRBD1. V shed 4 bases and J 10 bases; nucleotides not matched to a gene: 2. There are 11 residues in the CDR3. CDR3 in amino acids: CASSYRGDYTF. Here the CDR3 DNA reads TGTGCCAGCAGTTACAGGGGGGACTACACCTTC.

CDR3 bases: TGTGCCAGCAGTTACTCCGAGGGGCTGCAACTGTTTTTT. It codes for CASSYSEGLQLFF. This sequence joins TRBV6-5 and TRBJ1-4, with D possibly being TRBD1 (5 bases). Per the germline V gene, CDR1 is MNHEY and CDR2 is SVGAGI. V was trimmed by 0 bases and J by 12 bases, leaving 11 bases between them. This CDR3 comprises 13 residues.

The chain joins TRBV9 to TRBJ2-1; D is perhaps TRBD2 (6 bases). This CDR3 has 13 amino acids. Per germline, CDR1 SGDLS and CDR2 YYNGEE. Trimming removed 3 bases from V and 10 bases from J, with 14 bases in between. CDR3 loop: CASSAVREVEQFF. In DNA form, the CDR3 reads TGTGCCAGCAGCGCAGTCAGGGAGGTAGAGCAGTTCTTC.